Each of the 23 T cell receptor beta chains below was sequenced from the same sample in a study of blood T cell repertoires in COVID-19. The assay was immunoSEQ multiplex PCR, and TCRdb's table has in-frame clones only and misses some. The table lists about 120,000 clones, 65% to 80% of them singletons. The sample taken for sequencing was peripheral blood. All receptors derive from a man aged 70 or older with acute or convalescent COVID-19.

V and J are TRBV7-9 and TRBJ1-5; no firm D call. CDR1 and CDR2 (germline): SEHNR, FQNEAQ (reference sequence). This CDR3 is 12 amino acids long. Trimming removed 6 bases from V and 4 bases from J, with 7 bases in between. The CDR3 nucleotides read TGTGCCAGCAGTGCAGTTAATCAGCCCCAGCATTTT. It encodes CASSAVNQPQHF.

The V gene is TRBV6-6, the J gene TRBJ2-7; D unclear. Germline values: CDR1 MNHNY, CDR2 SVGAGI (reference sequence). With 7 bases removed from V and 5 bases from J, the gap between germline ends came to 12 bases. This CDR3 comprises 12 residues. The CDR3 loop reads CASTRMGDEQYF. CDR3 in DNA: TGTGCCAGCACTAGAATGGGTGACGAGCAGTACTTC.

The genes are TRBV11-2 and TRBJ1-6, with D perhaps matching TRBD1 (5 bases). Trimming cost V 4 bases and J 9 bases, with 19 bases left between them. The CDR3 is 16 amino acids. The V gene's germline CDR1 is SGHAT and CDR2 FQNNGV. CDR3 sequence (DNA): TGTGCCAGCAGCTCAACCTCGGGGGGAAGGGGTTCACCCCTCCACTTT. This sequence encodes CASSSTSGGRGSPLHF.

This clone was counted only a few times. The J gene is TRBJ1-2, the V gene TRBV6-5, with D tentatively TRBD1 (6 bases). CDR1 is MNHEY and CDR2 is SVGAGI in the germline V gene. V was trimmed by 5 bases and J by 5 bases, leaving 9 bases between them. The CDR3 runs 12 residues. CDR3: CASSIGGYGYTF. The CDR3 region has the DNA TGTGCCAGCAGTATAGGGGGTTATGGCTACACCTTC.

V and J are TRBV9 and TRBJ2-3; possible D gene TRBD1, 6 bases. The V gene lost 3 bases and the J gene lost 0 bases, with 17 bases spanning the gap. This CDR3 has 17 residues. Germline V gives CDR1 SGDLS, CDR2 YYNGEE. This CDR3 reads CASSEIDAGQSTDTQYF. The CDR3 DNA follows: TGTGCCAGCAGCGAAATCGACGCCGGACAGAGCACAGATACGCAGTATTTT.

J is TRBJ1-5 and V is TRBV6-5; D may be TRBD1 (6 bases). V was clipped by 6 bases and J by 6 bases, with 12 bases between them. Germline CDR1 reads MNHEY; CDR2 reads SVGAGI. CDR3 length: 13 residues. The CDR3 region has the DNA TGTGCCAGCAGGGCGGGCAGGGGTCAGCCCCAGCATTTT. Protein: CASRAGRGQPQHF.

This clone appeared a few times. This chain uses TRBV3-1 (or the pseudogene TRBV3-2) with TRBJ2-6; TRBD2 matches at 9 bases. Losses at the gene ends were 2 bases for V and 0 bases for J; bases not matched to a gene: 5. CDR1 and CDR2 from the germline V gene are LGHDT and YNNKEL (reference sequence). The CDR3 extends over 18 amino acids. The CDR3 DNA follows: TGTGCCAGCAGCCAACATCTAGCGGGAAGCTCTGGGGCCAACGTCCTGACTTTC. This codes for CASSQHLAGSSGANVLTF.

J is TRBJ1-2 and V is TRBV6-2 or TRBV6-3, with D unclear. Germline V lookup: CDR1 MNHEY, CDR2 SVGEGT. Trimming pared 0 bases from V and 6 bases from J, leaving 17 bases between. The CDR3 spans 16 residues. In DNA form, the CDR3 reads TGTGCCAGCAGTTACTCGGCGATCGCACGGAGGGATGGCTACACCTTC. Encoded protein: CASSYSAIARRDGYTF.

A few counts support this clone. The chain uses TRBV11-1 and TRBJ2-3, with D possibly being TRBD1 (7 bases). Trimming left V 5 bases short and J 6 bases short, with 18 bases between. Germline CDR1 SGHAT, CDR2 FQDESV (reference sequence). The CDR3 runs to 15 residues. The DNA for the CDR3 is TGTGCCAGCAGCCCTCGGAGGGGGCGCGTGGATACGCAGTATTTT. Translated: CASSPRRGRVDTQYF.

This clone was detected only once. CDR3 nucleotides: TGTGCTAGTGGTTTCGACAGGGGGGAAAAACTGTTTTTT. This encodes CASGFDRGEKLFF. The chain employs TRBV12-5 and TRBJ1-4, with TRBD1 matching over 9 bases. The V segment lost 3 bases and the J segment 8 bases; nucleotides outside the gene matches: 1. Germline CDR1 and CDR2: LGHNT and FRNRAP. This CDR3 region has 13 residues.

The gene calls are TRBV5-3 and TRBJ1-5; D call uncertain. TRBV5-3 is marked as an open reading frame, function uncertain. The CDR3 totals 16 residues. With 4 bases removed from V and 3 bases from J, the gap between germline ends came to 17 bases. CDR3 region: CARSMQTRGANQPQHF. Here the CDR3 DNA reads TGTGCCAGAAGCATGCAGACCCGGGGAGCCAATCAGCCCCAGCATTTT.

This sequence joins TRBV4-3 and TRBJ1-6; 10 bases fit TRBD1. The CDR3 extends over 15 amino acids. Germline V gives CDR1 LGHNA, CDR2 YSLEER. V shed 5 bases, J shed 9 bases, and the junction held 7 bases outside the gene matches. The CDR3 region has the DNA TGCGCCAGCAGCTCAACAGGGACAGGGGTTTCACCCCTCCACTTT. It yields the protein CASSSTGTGVSPLHF.

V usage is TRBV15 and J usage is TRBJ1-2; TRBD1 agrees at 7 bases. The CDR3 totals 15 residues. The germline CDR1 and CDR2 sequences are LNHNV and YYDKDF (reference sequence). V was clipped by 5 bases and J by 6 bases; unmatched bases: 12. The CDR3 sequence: CATSGYLGGGNGYTF. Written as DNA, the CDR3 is TGTGCCACCAGCGGCTACCTAGGGGGCGGAAATGGCTACACCTTC.

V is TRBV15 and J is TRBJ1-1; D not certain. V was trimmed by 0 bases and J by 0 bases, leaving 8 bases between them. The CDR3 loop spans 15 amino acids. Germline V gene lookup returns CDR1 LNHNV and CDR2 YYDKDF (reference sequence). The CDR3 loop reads CATSRDGHMNTEAFF. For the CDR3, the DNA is TGTGCCACCAGCAGAGATGGGCACATGAACACTGAAGCTTTCTTT.

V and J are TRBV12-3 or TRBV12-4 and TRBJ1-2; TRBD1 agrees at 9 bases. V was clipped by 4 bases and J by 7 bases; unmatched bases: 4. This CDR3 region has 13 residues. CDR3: CASSSQGAFGYTF. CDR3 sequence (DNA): TGTGCCAGCAGTTCACAGGGGGCTTTTGGCTACACCTTC.

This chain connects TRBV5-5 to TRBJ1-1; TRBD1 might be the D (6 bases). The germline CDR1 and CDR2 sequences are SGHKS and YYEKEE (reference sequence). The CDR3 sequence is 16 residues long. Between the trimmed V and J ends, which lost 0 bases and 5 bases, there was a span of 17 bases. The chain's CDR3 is CASSLGTYRVGTEAFF. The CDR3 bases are TGTGCCAGCAGCTTGGGTACGTACAGGGTTGGTACTGAAGCTTTCTTT.

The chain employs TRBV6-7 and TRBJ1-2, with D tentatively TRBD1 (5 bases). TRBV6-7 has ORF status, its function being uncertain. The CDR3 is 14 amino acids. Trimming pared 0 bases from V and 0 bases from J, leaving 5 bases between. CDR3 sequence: CASSYSDTNYGYTF. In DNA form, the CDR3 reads TGTGCCAGCAGTTACTCGGACACTAACTATGGCTACACCTTC.

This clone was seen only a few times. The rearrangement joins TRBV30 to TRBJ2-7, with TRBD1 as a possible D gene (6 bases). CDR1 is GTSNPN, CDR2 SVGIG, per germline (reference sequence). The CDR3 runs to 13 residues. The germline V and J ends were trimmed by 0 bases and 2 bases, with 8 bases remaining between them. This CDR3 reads CAWSVQGTYEQYF. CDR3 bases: TGTGCCTGGAGTGTACAGGGTACCTACGAGCAGTACTTC.

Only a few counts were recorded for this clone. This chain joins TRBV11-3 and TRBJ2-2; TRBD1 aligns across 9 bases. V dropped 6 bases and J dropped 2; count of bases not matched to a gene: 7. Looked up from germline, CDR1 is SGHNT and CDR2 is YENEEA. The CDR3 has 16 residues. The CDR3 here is CASSEQGAGNTGELFF. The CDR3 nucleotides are TGTGCCAGCAGTGAACAGGGGGCCGGAAACACCGGGGAGCTGTTTTTT. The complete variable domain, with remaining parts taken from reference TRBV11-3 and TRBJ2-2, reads EAGVVQSPRYKIIEKKQPVAFWCNPISGHNTLYWYLQNLGQGPELLIRYENEEAVDDSQLPKDRFSAERLKGVDSTLKIQPAELGDSAVYLCASSEQGAGNTGELFFGEGSRLTVL.

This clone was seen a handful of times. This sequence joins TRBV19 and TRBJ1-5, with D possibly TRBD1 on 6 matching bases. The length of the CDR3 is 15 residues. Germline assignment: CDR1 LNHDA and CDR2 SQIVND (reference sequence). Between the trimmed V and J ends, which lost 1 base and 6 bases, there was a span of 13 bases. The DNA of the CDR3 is TGTGCCAGTAGTATAGTCCCGGACAGAGTTCAGCCCCAGCATTTT. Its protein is CASSIVPDRVQPQHF.

The CDR3 DNA reads as TGTGCCAGCAGCCCCGCGGGTCAGCCCCAGCATTTT. Its translation: CASSPAGQPQHF. J is TRBJ1-5 and V is TRBV12-3 or TRBV12-4; unclear D gene. The CDR3 loop spans 12 amino acids. Trimming took off 6 bases at V and 6 bases at J, with 9 bases between the two ends.

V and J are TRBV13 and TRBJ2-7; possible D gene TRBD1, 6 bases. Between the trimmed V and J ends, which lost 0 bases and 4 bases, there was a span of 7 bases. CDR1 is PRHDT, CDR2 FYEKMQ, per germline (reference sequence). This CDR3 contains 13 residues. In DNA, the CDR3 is TGTGCCAGCAGCTTAGGGGGACATTACGAGCAGTACTTC. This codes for CASSLGGHYEQYF.

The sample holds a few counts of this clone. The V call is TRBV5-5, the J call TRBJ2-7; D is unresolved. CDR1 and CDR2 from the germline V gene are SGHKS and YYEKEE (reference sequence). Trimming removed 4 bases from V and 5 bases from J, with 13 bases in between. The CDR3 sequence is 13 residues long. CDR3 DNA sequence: TGTGCCAGCAGCCCTACTTCTCGGGACGAGCAGTACTTC. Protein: CASSPTSRDEQYF.